The T cell receptor beta chain described here comes from a study of cytomegalovirus exposure and HLA in healthy donors. General study findings and limits: The classifier was said to identify cytomegalovirus status with high specificity and sensitivity.

CDR1 is MGHRA and CDR2 is YSYEKL in the germline V gene. The CDR3 extends over 15 amino acids. The V gene lost 5 bases and the J gene lost 5 bases, with 18 bases spanning the gap. Libraries were prepared by immunoSEQ multiplex PCR; TCRdb keeps only in-frame clonotypes and omits some of them. Of 300,000 to 350,000 clones listed, 88% are singletons. Separation from the approximately 660-subject first cohort characterized the roughly 110-subject validation cohort, to which the donors belonged. As regards this clone: Its antigen is not identified.

This receptor was obtained from a man aged 30-40 years in good health and CMV-seronegative. The J gene is TRBJ1-1, the V gene TRBV4-1, with a tentative D call TRBD1 (5 bases). The material sequenced was PBMCs. This CDR3 reads CASSSRATGRTEAFF. The CDR3, as DNA: TGCGCCAGCAGCTCCCGGGCCACAGGTAGGACTGAAGCTTTCTTT.